The clone carrying this T cell receptor (beta chain) was counted between two and nine times. Its antigen is unknown. The data were taken from a study of response to subunit inactivated influenza vaccine. Study outcomes and limitations: It was suggested by the authors that few new T cells are recruited by each seasonal influenza vaccination.

TCRdb re-derived calls from the RT-PCR reads in MiXCR, one entry per CDR3 protein. The sample carries hundreds of thousands of distinct CDR3 sequences, less than 8% recorded once. Germline CDR1 and CDR2: MDHEN and SYDVKM. The ends were cut back, 5 bases at V and 7 bases at J, with 18 bases in the middle. The CDR3 extends over 16 amino acids. The TCR originated in a man between 50 and 69 years old who received an inactivated influenza vaccine. This chain uses TRBV28 with TRBJ1-6, with D possibly TRBD1 on 6 matching bases. The sequences come from PBMCs from blood, collected less than 30 months after vaccination. The CDR3 spells CASSTATGQRNSPLHF. CDR3 in DNA: TGTGCCAGCAGTACAGCGACAGGTCAGAGGAATTCACCCCTCCACTTT.